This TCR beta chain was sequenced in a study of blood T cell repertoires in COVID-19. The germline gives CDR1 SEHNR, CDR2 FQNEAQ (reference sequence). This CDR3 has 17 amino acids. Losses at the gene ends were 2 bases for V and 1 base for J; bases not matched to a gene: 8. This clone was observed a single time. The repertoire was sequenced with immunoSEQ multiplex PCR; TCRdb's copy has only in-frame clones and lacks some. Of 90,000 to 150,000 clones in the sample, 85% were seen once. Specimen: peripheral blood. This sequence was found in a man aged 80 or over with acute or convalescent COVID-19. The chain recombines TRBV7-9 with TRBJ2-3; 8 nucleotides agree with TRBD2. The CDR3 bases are TGTGCCAGCAGCTTAAACACCGGGACTAGGGGCACAGATACGCAGTATTTT. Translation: CASSLNTGTRGTDTQYF.